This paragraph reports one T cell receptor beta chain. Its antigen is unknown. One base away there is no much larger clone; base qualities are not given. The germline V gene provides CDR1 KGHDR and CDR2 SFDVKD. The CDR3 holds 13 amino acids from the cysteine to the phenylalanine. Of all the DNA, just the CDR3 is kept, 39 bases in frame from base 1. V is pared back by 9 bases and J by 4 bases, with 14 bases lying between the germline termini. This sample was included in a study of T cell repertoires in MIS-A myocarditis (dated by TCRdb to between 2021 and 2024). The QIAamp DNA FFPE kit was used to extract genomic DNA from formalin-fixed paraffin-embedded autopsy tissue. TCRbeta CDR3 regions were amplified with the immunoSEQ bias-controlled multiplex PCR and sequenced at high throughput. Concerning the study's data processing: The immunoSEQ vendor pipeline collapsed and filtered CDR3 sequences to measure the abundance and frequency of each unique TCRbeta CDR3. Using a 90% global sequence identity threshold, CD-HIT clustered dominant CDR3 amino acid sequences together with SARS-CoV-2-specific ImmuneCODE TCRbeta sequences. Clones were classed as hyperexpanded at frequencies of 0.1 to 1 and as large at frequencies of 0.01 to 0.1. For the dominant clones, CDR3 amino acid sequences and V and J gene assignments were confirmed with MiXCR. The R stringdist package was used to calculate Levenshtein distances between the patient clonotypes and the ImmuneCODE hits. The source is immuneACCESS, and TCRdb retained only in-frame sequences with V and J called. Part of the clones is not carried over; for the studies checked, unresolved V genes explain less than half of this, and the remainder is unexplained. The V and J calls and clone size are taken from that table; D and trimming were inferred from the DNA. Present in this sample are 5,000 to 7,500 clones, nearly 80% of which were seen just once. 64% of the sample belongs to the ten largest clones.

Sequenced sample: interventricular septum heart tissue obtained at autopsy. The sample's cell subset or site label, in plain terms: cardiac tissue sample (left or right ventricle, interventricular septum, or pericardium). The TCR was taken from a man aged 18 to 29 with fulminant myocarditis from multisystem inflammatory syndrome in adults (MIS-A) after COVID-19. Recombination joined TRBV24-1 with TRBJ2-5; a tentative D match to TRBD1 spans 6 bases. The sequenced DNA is TGTGCCACCTCCGAGGGGGTTGGAGAGACCCAGTACTTC. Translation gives CATSEGVGETQYF.